These T cell receptor beta chains were read from a single sample in a study of human T cells and chemical hapten exposure. Via MiXCR, TCRdb re-called the RACE reads, giving one row per CDR3 protein. The sample contains about 69,000 distinct CDR3 sequences, about 9.3% of which appear only once. The sample in question was whole blood, obtained in connection with sensitization to the hapten diphenylcyclopropenone (DPC). Receptors were obtained from a woman between 50 and 59 years old with alopecia areata. Some clones in this sample may be carry-over from other donors' samples. CDR3s include the opening cysteine and the closing phenylalanine or tryptophan. The order of the fields is CDR3 protein, CDR3 DNA, J gene, clone size, D gene, CDR3 length, V gene. A D gene is named only where the DNA matches it firmly. Size tells how often a clone was seen (once, few, many) or the class of an expanded clone, and some rows leave it out.

CASRTAPRAKNIQYF TGTGCCAGCAGAACGGCCCCGAGGGCCAAAAACATTCAGTACTTC TRBJ2-4 many - 15 TRBV28
CASSLRGLRTSSYNEQFF TGTGCCAGCAGCTTAAGAGGACTAAGAACCAGCTCCTACAATGAGCAGTTCTTC TRBJ2-1 many - 18 TRBV11-2
CASSMSPGQETQYF TGTGCCAGTAGTATGTCACCGGGCCAAGAGACCCAGTACTTC TRBJ2-5 many - 14 TRBV19
CASSIQGADGTEAFF TGTGCCAGTAGTATACAGGGGGCAGATGGCACTGAAGCTTTCTTT TRBJ1-1 many TRBD1 15 TRBV19
CASSGHARGPQHF TGTGCCAGTAGTGGACACGCCAGGGGGCCCCAGCATTTT TRBJ1-5 - - 13 TRBV19
CASSVTSLTETQYF TGTGCCAGCAGCGTGACTAGTTTGACAGAGACCCAGTACTTC TRBJ2-5 few - 14 TRBV7-3
CSVRRQGSGELFF TGCAGCGTTAGACGACAGGGGTCCGGGGAGCTGTTTTTT TRBJ2-2 - TRBD1 13 TRBV29-1
CASSLGVSAGEQFF TGTGCCAGCAGCTTAGGCGTCTCCGCGGGTGAGCAGTTCTTC TRBJ2-1 - - 14 TRBV11-2
CASSLALETQYF TGTGCCAGCAGCTTAGCGCTAGAGACCCAGTACTTC TRBJ2-5 few - 12 TRBV7-9
CASSPGGVGVLYGYTF TGTGCCAGCAGCCCCGGGGGGGTTGGAGTGCTCTATGGCTACACCTTC TRBJ1-2 few - 16 TRBV9
CSAGTSVTDTQYF TGCAGCGCCGGGACTAGCGTAACAGATACGCAGTATTTT TRBJ2-3 few TRBD2 13 TRBV29-1
CSARGLPYNEQFF TGCAGTGCGCGGGGACTGCCTTACAATGAGCAGTTCTTC TRBJ2-1 many - 13 TRBV20-1
CASSARLAERGETQYF TGCGCCAGCAGCGCGCGACTAGCGGAAAGAGGGGAGACCCAGTACTTC TRBJ2-5 - TRBD2 16 TRBV5-1
CASSLSGLSESPLSYNEQFF TGCGCCAGCAGTTTGTCCGGATTGTCCGAAAGTCCCCTCTCCTACAATGAGCAGTTCTTC TRBJ2-1 few - 20 TRBV5-1
CASSYNSRWAYEQYF TGTGCCAGCAGTTACAACTCCCGCTGGGCCTACGAGCAGTACTTC TRBJ2-7 many - 15 TRBV6-5
CASSLASPFQVRAGDNEQFF TGCGCCAGCAGCTTGGCCTCCCCGTTTCAGGTTAGAGCGGGGGACAATGAGCAGTTCTTC TRBJ2-1 many TRBD2 20 TRBV5-1
CASSLVAGGPWNEQFF TGTGCCAGCAGCTTAGTTGCGGGAGGGCCGTGGAATGAGCAGTTCTTC TRBJ2-1 - TRBD2 16 TRBV11-2
CASSLGSAGVRDTQYF TGCGCCAGCAGCTTGGGTTCAGCGGGAGTTAGAGATACGCAGTATTTT TRBJ2-3 medium-sized TRBD2 16 TRBV5-1
CASSIGRVDTQYF TGTGCCAGTAGTATTGGAAGGGTTGATACGCAGTATTTT TRBJ2-3 few - 13 TRBV19
CSVEDRWGSHIGELFF TGCAGCGTTGAAGATAGGTGGGGAAGTCATATTGGGGAACTGTTTTTT TRBJ1-4 - - 16 TRBV29-1
CSARTGLGGYTF TGCAGTGCTAGAACAGGGTTAGGAGGCTACACCTTC TRBJ1-2 few - 12 TRBV20-1
CASSPYSLLTWDTEAFF TGTGCCAGCAGCCCTTATTCACTTCTTACCTGGGACACTGAAGCTTTCTTT TRBJ1-1 many - 17 TRBV14
CASSPGLAGNNEQFF TGTGCCAGCAGCCCTGGACTAGCGGGGAACAATGAGCAGTTCTTC TRBJ2-1 - TRBD2 15 TRBV9
CASSPLAGDTGELFF TGCGCCAGCAGCCCCCTAGCGGGAGACACCGGGGAGCTGTTTTTT TRBJ2-2 few TRBD2 15 TRBV5-1
CASRTGTGNSPLHF TGTGCCAGTAGAACCGGGACAGGGAATTCACCCCTCCACTTT TRBJ1-6 many TRBD1 14 TRBV19
CASPRTGGFPQHF TGTGCCAGCCCCCGGACAGGGGGATTTCCCCAGCATTTT TRBJ1-5 - TRBD1 13 TRBV27
CASSVQGLTGNTIYF TGTGCCAGCAGCGTACAGGGACTAACTGGAAACACCATATATTTT TRBJ1-3 many - 15 TRBV9
CASKGRLNTEAFF TGTGCCAGCAAAGGACGGTTGAACACTGAAGCTTTCTTT TRBJ1-1 many - 13 TRBV12-3/TRBV12-4
CASSPRRETGGGAAKNIQYF TGTGCCAGCAGCCCCAGACGTGAGACGGGAGGGGGTGCAGCCAAAAACATTCAGTACTTC TRBJ2-4 many TRBD2 20 TRBV12-3/TRBV12-4
CATRVGPNPADTQYF TGTGCCACCAGGGTCGGCCCCAACCCCGCAGATACGCAGTATTTT TRBJ2-3 few - 15 TRBV11-1
CASSVGSYEQYF TGTGCCAGCAGTGTCGGGAGCTACGAGCAGTACTTC TRBJ2-7 many - 12 TRBV25-1
CASSLERATGELFF TGTGCCAGCAGCTTAGAAAGGGCCACCGGGGAGCTGTTTTTT TRBJ2-2 few - 14 TRBV11-2
CASTQGLLGGEQFF TGTGCCAGCACCCAGGGACTACTCGGGGGTGAGCAGTTCTTC TRBJ2-1 - TRBD2 14 TRBV6-2/TRBV6-3
CASSFLNTEAFF TGTGCCAGTAGTTTCCTGAACACTGAAGCTTTCTTT TRBJ1-1 few - 12 TRBV19
CASSEPGTGLNSPLHF TGCGCCAGCAGTGAGCCCGGGACAGGTTTGAATTCACCCCTCCACTTT TRBJ1-6 many TRBD1 16 TRBV10-1
CASSYALAGGTYEQYF TGTGCCAGCAGTTACGCGTTAGCGGGAGGTACCTACGAGCAGTACTTC TRBJ2-7 many TRBD2 16 TRBV6-2/TRBV6-3
CAISESKSGRAGETQYF TGTGCCATCAGTGAGTCGAAGAGCGGGAGGGCCGGAGAGACCCAGTACTTC TRBJ2-5 few TRBD2 17 TRBV10-3
CASSHFRAEDQETQYF TGCGCCAGCAGTCACTTCAGGGCGGAGGACCAAGAGACCCAGTACTTC TRBJ2-5 many - 16 TRBV10-2
CASSYSSSSSYEQYF TGTGCCAGCAGTTACTCGAGTTCTAGCTCCTACGAGCAGTACTTC TRBJ2-7 few - 15 TRBV6-5
CASNNNNEQFF TGTGCCAGCAATAACAACAATGAGCAGTTCTTC TRBJ2-1 many - 11 TRBV2
CSVGTGGYTDTQYF TGCAGCGTTGGAACGGGAGGCTACACAGATACGCAGTATTTT TRBJ2-3 few TRBD2 14 TRBV29-1
CASSESTGGRTEAFF TGTGCCAGCAGTGAGTCCACGGGGGGAAGAACTGAAGCTTTCTTT TRBJ1-1 - - 15 TRBV6-1
CSAGRGDSRSEQFF TGCAGTGCTGGCCGAGGGGACAGTAGGAGTGAGCAGTTCTTC TRBJ2-1 few TRBD1 14 TRBV20-1
CASGLSPSSSSYNEQFF TGTGCTAGTGGTTTGTCCCCTTCCTCCAGCTCCTACAATGAGCAGTTCTTC TRBJ2-1 few - 17 TRBV12-5
CASSLRENTEAFF TGTGCCAGCAGCTTGAGGGAGAACACTGAAGCTTTCTTT TRBJ1-1 - - 13 TRBV5-4
CASSPRPGLAGENEQFF TGTGCCAGCAGCCCTAGACCAGGACTAGCGGGAGAGAATGAGCAGTTCTTC TRBJ2-1 many TRBD2 17 TRBV5-4
CASSLRVRSRVGAEAFF TGTGCCAGCAGTTTACGTGTTAGATCCAGGGTAGGCGCTGAAGCTTTCTTT TRBJ1-1 - - 17 TRBV12-3/TRBV12-4
CASSISTSGSTGELFF TGTGCCAGTAGTATTTCGACTAGCGGGAGTACCGGGGAGCTGTTTTTT TRBJ2-2 many TRBD2 16 TRBV19
CASRSAPAEQFF TGTGCCAGCAGATCCGCTCCGGCTGAGCAGTTCTTC TRBJ2-1 - - 12 TRBV28
CASSQSLAKDSYEQYF TGTGCCAGCAGCCAATCCTTGGCGAAGGACTCCTACGAGCAGTACTTC TRBJ2-7 - - 16 TRBV4-2